This T cell receptor (beta chain) was recovered during a study of blood T cell repertoires in COVID-19 (dated by TCRdb to the early 2020s). About the study as a whole: Samples from collaborators originated in the United States, Italy and Spain and spanned both the acute and convalescent phases of COVID-19. The prospective study material was composed of cDNA or gDNA derived from T cells, B-cell-depleted T cells, or PBMCs. The dataset comprised deeply sampled blood TCRbeta repertoires from subjects exposed to, actively infected with, or recovered from COVID-19. The repertoires were released in a freely available public database meant as a resource for research on the immune response to SARS-CoV-2. Samples came from the ongoing ImmuneRACE study (first 160 participants) plus 1,254 subjects from 6 global collaborators. Sample metadata almost always included a de-identified subject ID, COVID-19 status, age in years and sex. Where available, HLA class I and class II types were obtained from metadata supplied by the sample provider rather than from assay-based typing. What the study reported, not specific to this receptor: Clinical and demographic metadata were provided uncurated, with the amount varying by source and participant.

TCRbeta CDR3 regions were amplified from genomic DNA using the immunoSEQ Assay, a bias-controlled multiplex PCR. On the authors' methods: Nucleated cell counts per sample were estimated from amplification of reference gene primers within the assay. Sequence reads were collapsed and filtered to measure the absolute abundance of every unique TCRbeta CDR3 rearrangement. For each sample, productive Simpson clonality was calculated as the square root of Simpson's diversity index over productive rearrangements. TCRdb mirrors the immuneACCESS table, restricted to in-frame sequences. Some clones are absent from its copies; in checked studies, under half trace to an unresolved V gene, and the reason for the others is unknown. From that table come the V and J calls and clone size; the DNA was used to work out D and trimming. This sample lists 85,000 to 120,000 clones; over 70% were detected once. The ten largest clones take up roughly 0.86% of the sample.

The germline V gene specifies SGHVS as CDR1 and FQNEAQ as CDR2. V is reduced by 7 bases and J by 3 bases, leaving a spacing of 15 bases between them. The CDR3 contains 14 residues, cysteine and phenylalanine counted. Only the CDR3 part of the read is kept: 42 bases, read in frame from the first base. Collaborating institutions collected whole blood in K2EDTA tubes following their own protocols. For TCRbeta analysis, collaborator samples were shipped as frozen whole blood, as isolated PBMCs, or as DNA extracted from either sample type. Regarding this clone: Its antigen has not been determined. No base-level quality is on record; no much larger clone is a single base apart.

Sequences were obtained from peripheral blood. The TCR sequence derives from a human donor with acute or convalescent COVID-19. The donor label of this sample is uncertain. The chain is assembled from TRBV7-8 and TRBJ2-5; the D gene is possibly TRBD1, with 5 bases matching. The CDR3 here reads CASTKRGVEETQYF. The bases are TGTGCCAGCACAAAAAGGGGTGTAGAAGAGACCCAGTACTTC.